The 21 T cell receptor beta chains reported below all come from one sample, sequenced in a study of regulatory T cells in long-lasting Graves disease. Libraries of TCR beta came from iRepertoire HTBI primers plus Arm-PCR of CDR3 regions. TCRdb fed the multiplex PCR reads into MiXCR, producing one record per CDR3 protein. This sample has about 660,000 distinct CDR3 sequences, with around 30% found just once. Specified time point: persistent/refractory GD, antithyroid drugs over 5 years with positive TRAb. PBMC-extracted RNA yielded the TCR library. Here the sequenced sample was peripheral blood mononuclear cells (PBMCs), taken when the disease was refractory, from a patient treated with antithyroid drugs. Every receptor here comes from a female donor with Graves disease.

The V gene is TRBV7-9, the J gene TRBJ1-6; 10 bases line up with TRBD1. The CDR3 has 14 amino acids. J gave up 8 bases and V 5 bases, and 3 bases lay outside the gene matches. Germline CDR1 reads SEHNR; CDR2 reads FQNEAQ (reference sequence). The CDR3 loop reads CASSGTGADSPLHF. The CDR3 bases are TGTGCCAGCAGCGGGACAGGGGCCGATTCACCCCTCCACTTT.

This clonotype occurred a few times. This rearrangement joins TRBV2 to TRBJ1-5, with a tentative D call TRBD1 (6 bases). The CDR3 has 14 amino acids. Trimming removed 2 bases from V and 5 bases from J, with 10 bases in between. The germline CDR1 and CDR2 sequences are SNHLY and FYNNEI. The chain's CDR3 is CASSEPRGYQPQHF. DNA of the CDR3: TGTGCCAGCAGTGAACCCAGGGGATATCAGCCCCAGCATTTT.

This clonotype was counted many times. This rearrangement joins TRBV2 to TRBJ2-7; unclear D gene. The V end was cut by 7 bases, the J end by 4 bases, with 17 bases between. The CDR3 runs 14 residues. Per germline, CDR1 SNHLY and CDR2 FYNNEI. CDR3 nucleotides: TGTGCCAGCACCAAGAGAGGATCGTCTTACGAGCAGTACTTC. Translating it yields CASTKRGSSYEQYF.

This clonotype was counted ten times or more. The chain combines TRBV29-1 with TRBJ1-2; D unresolved. The CDR3 is 13 residues long. V lost 6 bases to trimming and J lost 3 bases, with 14 bases between them. Germline CDR1 reads SQVTM; CDR2 reads ANQGSEA. The CDR3 here is CSVPIDIDYGYTF. The CDR3 coding sequence is TGCAGCGTGCCTATTGACATCGACTATGGCTACACCTTC.

Only a few counts were recorded for this clonotype. V gene TRBV12-3 or TRBV12-4 combines with J gene TRBJ1-2; TRBD1 is a possible D gene (5 bases). The CDR3 contains 15 residues. The V and J ends lost 5 bases and 4 bases respectively, with 17 bases between them. The CDR3, as DNA: TGTGCCAGCAGTACCCGCAGGGATCGCGGCTATGGCTACACCTTC. Encoded protein: CASSTRRDRGYGYTF.

A word on this clonotype: One end of the junction does not line up with germline, which may come from a read error. The chain employs TRBV20-1 and TRBJ2-5; tentative D call: TRBD1 (6 bases). Germline V gene sequence: CDR1 DFQATT, CDR2 SNEGSKA (reference sequence). The CDR3 is 14 residues long. The CDR3 coding sequence is TGCGGTGCTAGAAAAACAGGGTCTCCAGGGACCCAGTACTTC. This gives the protein CGARKTGSPGTQYF.

V is TRBV19 and J is TRBJ2-6; D is possibly TRBD1 or TRBD2 (5 bases each). Germline V lookup: CDR1 LNHDA, CDR2 SQIVND (reference sequence). The CDR3 contains 17 residues. V was clipped by 7 bases and J by 0 bases, with 16 bases between them. CDR3 in DNA: TGTGCCAGTAACCCACTAGACAGCTCCTCTGGGGCCAACGTCCTGACTTTC. Protein product: CASNPLDSSSGANVLTF.

The chain carries TRBV4-1 and TRBJ1-2, with D tentatively TRBD1 (5 bases). Per germline, CDR1 MGHRA and CDR2 YSYEKL. The ends were cut back, 0 bases at V and 8 bases at J, with 13 bases in the middle. The CDR3 sequence is 14 residues long. For the CDR3, the DNA is TGCGCCAGCAGCCAAGATAGCGGGGGACCCGGCTACACCTTC. It specifies CASSQDSGGPGYTF.

This chain joins TRBV7-9 and TRBJ1-2; tentatively, D is TRBD1 (6 bases). The CDR3 loop spans 16 amino acids. The germline V gene has CDR1 SEHNR and CDR2 FQNEAQ (reference sequence). V was pared by 0 bases and J by 2 bases, with 13 bases between. CDR3 sequence (DNA): TGTGCCAGCAGCTTAGCGAGGGGGAAACCCAACTATGGCTACACCTTC. The encoded protein is CASSLARGKPNYGYTF.

The chain couples TRBV2 to TRBJ2-2; 10 bases align to TRBD2. The V segment lost 7 bases and the J segment 3 bases; nucleotides outside the gene matches: 2. The CDR3 covers 14 residues. Per germline, CDR1 SNHLY and CDR2 FYNNEI. The CDR3 loop reads CASILAGYTGELFF. Here the CDR3 DNA reads TGTGCCAGCATACTAGCGGGATACACCGGGGAGCTGTTTTTT.

The gene calls are TRBV15 and TRBJ1-2, with TRBD1 as a possible D gene (6 bases). The CDR3 is 13 amino acids. Germline V lookup: CDR1 LNHNV, CDR2 YYDKDF (reference sequence). V lost 5 bases and J 6 bases, leaving 13 bases between the germline ends. CDR3 nucleotides: TGTGCCACCAGCGGGGGGGCAGTCCATGGCTACACCTTC. Its protein is CATSGGAVHGYTF. Filled out from reference TRBV15 and TRBJ1-2, the complete variable domain reads DAMVIQNPRYQVTQFGKPVTLSCSQTLNHNVMYWYQQKSSQAPKLLFHYYDKDFNNEADTPDNFQSRRPNTSFCFLDIRSPGLGDTAMYLCATSGGAVHGYTFGSGTRLTVV.

This clonotype was counted a few times. The V and J genes are TRBV7-6 and TRBJ1-1, with 8 bases matching TRBD1. Per the germline V gene, CDR1 is SGHVS and CDR2 is FNYEAQ. This CDR3 is built from 14 residues. V lost 5 bases to trimming and J lost 5 bases; unmatched junction nucleotides: 7. The CDR3 protein is CASSLTTGGTEAFF. The CDR3 DNA follows: TGTGCCAGCAGCCTAACCACAGGGGGTACTGAAGCTTTCTTT. Together with reference TRBV7-6 and TRBJ1-1, the CDR3 gives the full variable domain: GAGVSQSPRYKVTKRGQDVALRCDPISGHVSLYWYRQALGQGPEFLTYFNYEAQQDKSGLPNDRFSAERPEGSISTLTIQRTEQRDSAMYRCASSLTTGGTEAFFGQGTRLTVV.

This clonotype showed up just a few times. The chain joins TRBV5-1 to TRBJ2-2, with unresolved D. CDR1 is SGHRS, CDR2 YFSETQ, per germline. The CDR3 sequence is 15 residues long. Trimming stripped 1 base from V and 0 bases from J, with 7 bases between. CDR3 nucleotide sequence: TGCGCCAGCAGCTTGTCACTAACGAACACCGGGGAGCTGTTTTTT. Residues: CASSLSLTNTGELFF. Full variable domain (outside the CDR3, taken from reference TRBV5-1 and TRBJ2-2): KAGVTQTPRYLIKTRGQQVTLSCSPISGHRSVSWYQQTPGQGLQFLFEYFSETQRNKGNFPGRFSGRQFSNSRSEMNVSTLELGDSALYLCASSLSLTNTGELFFGEGSRLTVL.

This clonotype has at least ten counts. The genes are TRBV7-6 and TRBJ1-2; no clear D. CDR1 is SGHVS and CDR2 is FNYEAQ in the germline V gene. The CDR3 runs to 17 residues. V lost 2 bases to trimming and J lost 8 bases, with 24 bases between them. As DNA, the CDR3 is TGTGCCAGCAGCTTATCTGAGGGTAGAGGGAATATCGGAGGCTACACCTTC. This codes for CASSLSEGRGNIGGYTF.

This clonotype has just a few counts. The genes are TRBV4-1 and TRBJ1-1; no firm D call. CDR3 size: 15 residues. Trimming left V 4 bases short and J 1 base short, with 13 bases between. The germline CDR1 and CDR2 sequences are MGHRA and YSYEKL. CDR3 sequence: CASSRETPWNTEAFF. The CDR3 DNA sequence: TGCGCCAGCAGCCGAGAAACCCCTTGGAACACTGAAGCTTTCTTT.

This sequence joins TRBV11-2 and TRBJ1-1; D is perhaps TRBD1 (6 bases). V lost 4 bases and J 0 bases, leaving 12 bases between the germline ends. The CDR3 extends over 15 amino acids. Germline-derived CDR1 and CDR2 are SGHAT and FQNNGV. The DNA for the CDR3 is TGTGCCAGCAGCTCGACAGGCGGTGTGAACACTGAAGCTTTCTTT. Protein sequence: CASSSTGGVNTEAFF.

This clonotype appeared many times. The chain employs TRBV28 and TRBJ1-2; a weak D match, TRBD1 (5 bases). The CDR3 runs to 14 residues. Germline assignment: CDR1 MDHEN and CDR2 SYDVKM. Deletions cut 8 bases from V and 1 base from J, with 14 bases between. The CDR3 loop is CASLPGAVNYGYTF. In nucleotides, the CDR3 is TGTGCCAGCCTCCCCGGGGCCGTTAACTATGGCTACACCTTC.

The chain couples TRBV5-1 to TRBJ1-1, with 7 bases aligning to TRBD1. CDR1 is SGHRS, CDR2 YFSETQ, per germline. J lost 4 bases, V lost 5 bases, and 14 bases had no gene match. The CDR3 is 16 amino acids. The CDR3 protein is CASSPRGQRATTEAFF. CDR3 nucleotide sequence: TGCGCCAGCAGTCCAAGGGGGCAGAGGGCGACCACTGAAGCTTTCTTT.

V gene TRBV5-5 combines with J gene TRBJ1-5; TRBD1 agrees at 9 bases. CDR3 length equals 15 residues. Losses at the gene ends were 0 bases for V and 6 bases for J; bases not matched to a gene: 4. CDR1 is SGHKS, CDR2 YYEKEE, per germline (reference sequence). CDR3 DNA sequence: TGTGCCAGCAGCTTGGGCCCACAGGGGGCTCAGCCCCAGCATTTT. It translates to CASSLGPQGAQPQHF.

The chain combines TRBV30 with TRBJ1-1; the match to TRBD1 covers 7 bases. From germline, CDR1 is GTSNPN and CDR2 SVGIG (reference sequence). CDR3 length equals 13 residues. Trimming cost V 4 bases and J 4 bases; bases outside gene matches: 6. Here the CDR3 reads CAWTGGIATEAFF. The CDR3 DNA reads as TGTGCCTGGACAGGGGGGATTGCCACTGAAGCTTTCTTT. The full variable domain, its missing parts supplied by reference TRBV30 and TRBJ1-1, is SQTIHQWPATLVQPVGSPLSLECTVEGTSNPNLYWYRQAAGRGLQLLFYSVGIGQISSEVPQNLSASRPQDRQFILSSKKLLLSDSGFYLCAWTGGIATEAFFGQGTRLTVV.

The genes are TRBV6-1 and TRBJ2-7; no firm D call. Germline CDR1 is MNHNS and CDR2 is SASEGT. Trimming pared 4 bases from V and 3 bases from J, leaving 16 bases between. This CDR3 region has 15 residues. The CDR3 spells CASSATASDHYEQYF. Here the CDR3 DNA reads TGTGCCAGCAGTGCGACTGCTAGTGATCACTACGAGCAGTACTTC.